Below are 18 T cell receptor beta chains sequenced from a single sample in a study of T cells in narcolepsy. TCRdb's table, derived via immunoSEQ multiplex PCR, lists solely in-frame clones and lacks some. The data hold around 24,000 clones, with 84% observed a single time. Sample: CD45RA- memory CD4+ T cells from PBMCs. The origin of the receptors is a human donor with narcolepsy.

The chain recombines TRBV30 with TRBJ1-1; D may be TRBD1 (5 bases). Trimming cost V 2 bases and J 6 bases, with 13 bases left between them. Germline lookup yields CDR1 GTSNPN and CDR2 SVGIG (reference sequence). The CDR3 consists of 13 residues. The CDR3: CAWSRSGCAEAFF. CDR3 bases: TGTGCCTGGAGTAGGTCAGGGTGCGCTGAAGCTTTCTTT.

The chain combines TRBV19 with TRBJ1-1; D is uncertain. V was shortened by 7 bases and J by 1 base, with 7 bases between the two germline ends. There are 12 residues in the CDR3. CDR1 and CDR2 from the germline V gene are LNHDA and SQIVND (reference sequence). The CDR3 here is CASMRQNTEAFF. For the CDR3, the DNA is TGTGCCAGTATGAGACAGAACACTGAAGCTTTCTTT.

This sequence joins TRBV19 and TRBJ2-5; no reliable D call. Trimming shortened V by 3 bases and J by 2 bases, and 4 bases separated the two germline ends. In germline, CDR1 is LNHDA, CDR2 SQIVND (reference sequence). The CDR3 length is 12 residues. The CDR3 is CASSIGQETQYF. The CDR3 DNA reads as TGTGCCAGTAGTATTGGTCAAGAGACCCAGTACTTC. The variable domain in full, completed from reference TRBV19 and TRBJ2-5, reads DGGITQSPKYLFRKEGQNVTLSCEQNLNHDAMYWYRQDPGQGLRLIYYSQIVNDFQKGDIAEGYSVSREKKESFPLTVTSAQKNPTAFYLCASSIGQETQYFGPGTRLLVL.

The CDR3 coding sequence is TGTGCCAGCAGGACGGAACATGAGCAGTTCTTC. Translated, it gives CASRTEHEQFF. V and J are TRBV27 and TRBJ2-1, with unresolved D. From germline, CDR1 is MNHEY and CDR2 SMNVEV (reference sequence). The germline V and J ends were trimmed by 6 bases and 8 bases, with 8 bases remaining between them. The length of the CDR3 is 11 residues.

V usage is TRBV7-9 and J usage is TRBJ1-2; D unresolved. This CDR3 spans 14 amino acids. CDR1 is SEHNR, CDR2 FQNEAQ, per germline (reference sequence). Trimming pared 7 bases from V and 0 bases from J, leaving 12 bases between. CDR3 residues: CASTWPPANYGYTF. Here the CDR3 DNA reads TGTGCCAGCACGTGGCCGCCTGCTAACTATGGCTACACCTTC.

The chain couples TRBV27 to TRBJ2-7; TRBD2 aligns across 14 bases. This CDR3 is built from 17 residues. The V gene's germline CDR1 is MNHEY and CDR2 SMNVEV (reference sequence). After removal of 1 base from V and 4 bases from J, the junction contained 6 bases not matched to a gene. The CDR3 DNA reads TGTGCCAGCAGTTTATTTGGGACTAGCGGGAGAGCGTACGAGCAGTACTTC. Its protein is CASSLFGTSGRAYEQYF.

The chain recombines TRBV7-2 with TRBJ2-1; the match to TRBD2 covers 7 bases. Trimming took 0 bases from V and 3 from J; bases not matched to a gene: 2. CDR1 is SGHTA, CDR2 FQGNSA, per germline. This CDR3 has 15 residues. CDR3 region: CASSLARDYYNEQFF. CDR3 nucleotide sequence: TGTGCCAGCAGCTTAGCGAGGGACTACTACAATGAGCAGTTCTTC.

V usage is TRBV28 and J usage is TRBJ1-5, with D maybe TRBD1 (5 bases). This CDR3 spans 14 amino acids. V was pared by 11 bases and J by 2 bases, with 16 bases between. Germline CDR1 and CDR2: MDHEN and SYDVKM. CDR3 in DNA: TGTGCCGTACAAGGGGTTTTCGGCAATCAGCCCCAGCATTTT. Its translation is CAVQGVFGNQPQHF.

This chain uses TRBV7-2 with TRBJ2-5; 9 nucleotides agree with TRBD2. CDR3 length: 13 residues. J lost 10 bases, V lost 2 bases, and 5 bases had no gene match. Germline V gene sequence: CDR1 SGHTA, CDR2 FQGNSA. This CDR3 is CASSLLSSGGQYF. CDR3 sequence (DNA): TGTGCCAGCAGCTTACTTAGTAGCGGGGGCCAGTACTTC.

The V and J genes are TRBV28 and TRBJ2-7; TRBD2 agrees at 7 bases. Unmatched junction bases numbered 12, after V lost 3 bases and J lost 4 bases. This CDR3 contains 16 residues. Germline loops: CDR1 MDHEN, CDR2 SYDVKM. The DNA of the CDR3 is TGTGCCAGCAGTTTCCCCCCCTGGACTAGTTCTTACGAGCAGTACTTC. This gives the protein CASSFPPWTSSYEQYF.

J is TRBJ2-1 and V is TRBV5-1, with 8 bases lining up with TRBD2. J was trimmed by 2 bases and V by 3 bases; bases with no gene match: 1. Germline CDR1 reads SGHRS; CDR2 reads YFSETQ. The CDR3 extends over 14 amino acids. Here the CDR3 DNA reads TGCGCCAGCAGCTCGGGACTAGCCTACAATGAGCAGTTCTTC. Translated, it gives CASSSGLAYNEQFF.

The chain has TRBV7-2 and TRBJ2-2; D is uncertain. Looked up from germline, CDR1 is SGHTA and CDR2 is FQGNSA. V lost 5 bases to trimming and J lost 3 bases, with 7 bases between them. This CDR3 region has 13 residues. CDR3 in DNA: TGTGCCAGCAGCGGCCTGGACACCGGGGAGCTGTTTTTT. This encodes CASSGLDTGELFF.

The V and J genes are TRBV7-2 and TRBJ2-7; a weak D match, TRBD2 (6 bases). Trimming took 5 bases from V and 0 from J, leaving 14 bases between them. Looked up from germline, CDR1 is SGHTA and CDR2 is FQGNSA. The CDR3 runs 15 residues. The CDR3 loop reads CASSPEGGGSYEQYF. In nucleotides, the CDR3 is TGTGCCAGCAGCCCCGAGGGAGGCGGCTCCTACGAGCAGTACTTC. Full variable domain (missing parts from reference TRBV7-2 and TRBJ2-7): GAGVSQSPSNKVTEKGKDVELRCDPISGHTALYWYRQSLGQGLEFLIYFQGNSAPDKSGLPSDRFSAERTGGSVSTLTIQRTQQEDSAVYLCASSPEGGGSYEQYFGPGTRLTVT.

The chain combines TRBV14 with TRBJ2-1; maybe TRBD2 (6 bases). This CDR3 contains 14 residues. Germline-derived CDR1 and CDR2 are SGHDN and FVKESK. V was trimmed by 5 bases and J by 3 bases, leaving 11 bases between them. CDR3 DNA: TGTGCCAGCAGCGGTAGCGGAGACTACAATGAGCAGTTCTTC. Translated: CASSGSGDYNEQFF.

This chain joins TRBV10-1 and TRBJ2-3, with 11 bases fitting TRBD2. The V segment lost 4 bases and the J segment 2 bases; nucleotides outside the gene matches: 5. CDR1 and CDR2 (germline): WNHNN, SYGVQD (reference sequence). The CDR3 length is 16 residues. The CDR3 bases are TGCGCCAGCAGTGTTGGACTAGCGGGCAACACAGATACGCAGTATTTT. Translation gives CASSVGLAGNTDTQYF.

The chain employs TRBV20-1 and TRBJ2-1, with unresolved D. The CDR3 extends over 10 amino acids. Trimming took off 1 base at V and 9 bases at J, with 4 bases between the two ends. Germline V gene sequence: CDR1 DFQATT, CDR2 SNEGSKA (reference sequence). The CDR3 nucleotides read TGCAGTGCTAGAGCCGCTGAGCAGTTCTTC. Protein sequence: CSARAAEQFF.

V usage is TRBV11-2 and J usage is TRBJ2-3; TRBD2 is a possible D gene (6 bases). Between the trimmed V and J ends, which lost 1 base and 0 bases, there was a span of 17 bases. This CDR3 region has 18 residues. Germline values: CDR1 SGHAT, CDR2 FQNNGV. Here the CDR3 DNA reads TGTGCCAGCAGCTTAGGCTCTTTACTAGCTCGTAGCACAGATACGCAGTATTTT. This codes for CASSLGSLLARSTDTQYF.

This clone was observed a handful of times. The chain combines TRBV5-4 with TRBJ2-1; D is undetermined. This CDR3 has 11 residues. Between the trimmed V and J ends, which lost 2 bases and 6 bases, there was a span of 3 bases. Germline lookup yields CDR1 SGHNT and CDR2 YYREEE (reference sequence). CDR3: CASSLINEQFF. The CDR3 bases are TGTGCCAGCAGCTTAATCAATGAGCAGTTCTTC.